A selection of T cell receptor beta chains follows, all from one sample in a study of blood T cell repertoires in COVID-19. Here immunoSEQ multiplex PCR was the method, and the copy in TCRdb shows in-frame clones only, minus some. Of a few hundred thousand clones listed, roughly nine tenths are singletons. What was sequenced was PBMCs or T cells enriched from blood (not recorded which). These receptors originate from a woman in her 30s who had recovered from COVID-19. Both conserved end residues are part of each CDR3. The D gene is left open where the match is weak. Not all rows give a size; the values are once, few, many and, for expanded clones, a class.

clone size: .; D gene: TRBD1; CDR3 length: 15; J gene: TRBJ1-2; V gene: TRBV11-1; CDR3 DNA: TGTGCCAGCAGCACAGGACAGGGGTTGAACTATGGCTACACCTTC; CDR3 protein: CASSTGQGLNYGYTF
clone size: once; D gene: TRBD2; CDR3 length: 14; J gene: TRBJ2-1; V gene: TRBV5-1; CDR3 DNA: TGCGCCAGCAGCTTGCCGAGCGGGGGGTATGAGCAGTTCTTC; CDR3 protein: CASSLPSGGYEQFF
clone size: .; D gene: TRBD1; CDR3 length: 12; J gene: TRBJ1-2; V gene: TRBV2; CDR3 DNA: TGTGCCGGAACAGGGGGCGACTATGGCTACACCTTC; CDR3 protein: CAGTGGDYGYTF
clone size: .; D gene: TRBD1; CDR3 length: 15; J gene: TRBJ1-2; V gene: TRBV3-1/TRBV3-2; CDR3 DNA: TGTGCCAGCAGCCAATCCGGACAGGGGGCAAATGGCTACACCTTC; CDR3 protein: CASSQSGQGANGYTF
clone size: .; D gene: .; CDR3 length: 16; J gene: TRBJ1-2; V gene: TRBV4-1; CDR3 DNA: TGCGCCAGCAGCCGTCACGGGCAGGGGAGTGACTATGGCTACACCTTC; CDR3 protein: CASSRHGQGSDYGYTF
clone size: many; D gene: TRBD1; CDR3 length: 14; J gene: TRBJ1-2; V gene: TRBV28; CDR3 DNA: TGTGCCAGCAGGTCCCTGGGACAGACCTATGGCTACACCTTC; CDR3 protein: CASRSLGQTYGYTF
clone size: .; D gene: .; CDR3 length: 15; J gene: TRBJ1-5; V gene: TRBV7-2; CDR3 DNA: TGTGCCAGCAGCCCAGGGGCCAGGGTTTCTCAGCCCCAGCATTTT; CDR3 protein: CASSPGARVSQPQHF
clone size: .; D gene: TRBD1; CDR3 length: 15; J gene: TRBJ2-7; V gene: TRBV2; CDR3 DNA: TGTGCCAGCAGGGTAGACAGGGGGACTAACTACGAGCAGTACTTC; CDR3 protein: CASRVDRGTNYEQYF
clone size: .; D gene: .; CDR3 length: 13; J gene: TRBJ1-2; V gene: TRBV2; CDR3 DNA: TGTGCCAGCAGTGACGCGGTAAACTATGGCTACACCTTC; CDR3 protein: CASSDAVNYGYTF
clone size: once; D gene: TRBD2; CDR3 length: 15; J gene: TRBJ2-1; V gene: TRBV7-3; CDR3 DNA: TGTGCCAGCAGTTTACTAGCGGGGAGTTACAATGAGCAGTTCTTC; CDR3 protein: CASSLLAGSYNEQFF
clone size: .; D gene: .; CDR3 length: 14; J gene: TRBJ1-2; V gene: TRBV2; CDR3 DNA: TGTGCCAGCACGAAGGAGACGGGTCGGCGTGGCTACACCTTC; CDR3 protein: CASTKETGRRGYTF
clone size: .; D gene: .; CDR3 length: 16; J gene: TRBJ1-1; V gene: TRBV29-1; CDR3 DNA: TGCAGCGTTACAATTCTTGAGGTGGCGAGGGACACTGAAGCTTTCTTT; CDR3 protein: CSVTILEVARDTEAFF
clone size: .; D gene: .; CDR3 length: 11; J gene: TRBJ1-3; V gene: TRBV12-3/TRBV12-4; CDR3 DNA: TGTGCCAACTCTCGTGGAAACACCATATATTTT; CDR3 protein: CANSRGNTIYF
clone size: .; D gene: .; CDR3 length: 13; J gene: TRBJ1-1; V gene: TRBV12-5; CDR3 DNA: TGTGCTAGTGGAATAGCAGTGAACACTGAAGCTTTCTTT; CDR3 protein: CASGIAVNTEAFF